This TCR beta chain emerged from a study of T cells in Graves' hyperthyroidism and ophthalmopathy (dated by TCRdb to the late 2010s). As for the study more broadly: Peripheral blood was collected at initial diagnosis, before any treatment. A discovery cohort of about 96 patients, roughly 40 with Graves' ophthalmopathy and 57 with stable Graves' hyperthyroidism, was used to find distinguishing TCR V-J signatures. After sampling, hyperthyroidism patients received methimazole starting at 30 mg daily, and ophthalmopathy patients received high-dose intravenous methylprednisolone. Prospective prediction of ophthalmopathy was tested in an independent validation cohort consisting of about 19 hyperthyroidism patients and some 15 patients who later progressed to ophthalmopathy. For training and testing, the 110 or so patients in the discovery cohort were randomly divided in a 7:3 ratio. According to the paper, TCR Vbeta CDR3 sequencing was carried out on approximately 140 peripheral blood samples, which came from 40 to 45 ophthalmopathy, roughly 75 hyperthyroidism and approximately 17 progressor patients. Thyroid tissue and blood T-cell repertoires from roughly 6 Graves' hyperthyroidism patients were also compared in the study.

Stable Graves' hyperthyroidism was defined as no progression to ophthalmopathy during 18 months of follow-up. The hyperthyroidism patients were between 18 and 65 years old and newly diagnosed, with a disease duration of less than 2 months. Any patient with an uncontrolled infection, another autoimmune disease, pregnancy or lactation was excluded. Diagnoses relied on clinical symptoms, serum thyroxine and TRAb, thyroid ultrasound and orbital computed tomography. PBMCs were separated from roughly 9.3 ml of fresh peripheral blood using Ficoll-Paque density gradient centrifugation. Trizol reagent was used to extract total RNA, and RNA quality was then checked on an Agilent 2100 Bioanalyzer. The germline V gene gives CDR1 as SQVTM and CDR2 as ANQGSEA. The junction carries 8 bases between V and J, which are trimmed by 4 bases and 1 base respectively. Reading from cysteine to phenylalanine, the CDR3 counts 13 amino acids. Only the CDR3 portion is preserved as DNA: 39 bases, with reading frame beginning at the first base.

Amplification of TCR beta CDR3 regions was carried out from RNA transcripts. For the first round of RT-PCR on the TCR CDR3, the HTBI primer set was used together with the Qiagen OneStep RT-PCR kit. Libraries were constructed in a second round of multiplex PCR, after which size selection and purification were carried out. Sequencing of the libraries was done on an Illumina HiSeq2000 using paired-end 100 bp reads. The paper's data handling went like this. SOAPnuke was used to process the raw data, removing reads that contained adapters or uncalled bases, had a mean Phred below 15, or lacked an exact match to the constant primer or identifier. High-quality paired reads were merged using COPE v1.2.5, and each unique nucleotide sequence was defined as a clonotype. MiTCR v1.1 was used to align clonotypes to the IMGT TRBV, TRBD and TRBJ reference segments. Analysis was restricted to V-J combinations with a frequency above 0.0001, which covered approximately 99% of repertoires. A TCS score was defined as the ratio of F50 (clonal expansion) to E x V (chaos), with BLOSUM62-based TCRdist applied between CDR3 peptides within each V-J. Welch's t-statistics and random forest reduced fewer than 600 V-J features to roughly 13, which were used in a naive Bayes classifier (R e1071). TCRdb handled the public reads itself, with Q25 trimming in fastp and clone calling in MiXCR, and kept productive beta chains. CDR3 protein duplicates are merged, each entry listing the most common genes and DNA. TCRdb, not the authors, supplied the V and J calls. Across this sample there are about 690,000 distinct CDR3 sequences, with about 18% seen only once. Of the sample, 15% to 18% is held by the ten largest clones.

General findings and caveats noted by the study authors: In validation, the model predicted progression to ophthalmopathy with 60% to 71% sensitivity and approximately 72% specificity, a median of 6.5 months before onset. Most expanded thyroid clonotypes (frequency above 0.001) were also detected in blood, a finding suggesting that blood repertoires may reflect thyroid immune responses. In cross-validation, a model built on a 13 V-J signature told ophthalmopathy apart from stable hyperthyroidism with just under 90% sensitivity and approximately 81% specificity, and in testing the same model reached 80%/75%. No statistical method was used to set the sample size in advance, and investigators knew the group allocation.

A note on this clonotype: What antigen it recognizes has not been identified. Qualities for individual bases were not recorded, and no much larger clone is one base off.

The TCR was taken from a man aged 50 to 59 with Graves' hyperthyroidism. The rearrangement combines TRBV29-1 with TRBJ2-1; the D gene is not confidently resolved. The sample taken for sequencing was blood. The DNA is TGCAGCGTTGTTCTCCCATCCTACAATGAGCAGTTCTTC. The resulting protein is CSVVLPSYNEQFF.